This T cell receptor (beta chain) was recorded in a study of CD8+CD57+ T cells in acquired aplastic anemia. Study outcomes and limitations: With respect to CD8+ Simpson's diversity, patients and controls did not differ significantly. Around 29 shared CD8+ CDR3s appeared highly expressed within patients' immunodominant clones.

CDR3 and TCR beta VDJ profiling relied on genomic DNA as the template. TCRdb called the reads again in MiXCR, with one record for every CDR3 protein. The table includes roughly 420,000 distinct CDR3 sequences, roughly 64% detected once. Details on this clonotype: Its antigen is still unknown.

The source material was sorted CD4+, CD8+, or CD8+CD57+ T cells (not recorded which) from PBMCs. The TCR comes from a human donor in good health, serving as a control.

The CDR3 spells CSAPRQALSPLHF. The CDR3 nucleotides are TGCAGTGCCCCGAGACAGGCCCTATCACCCCTCCACTTT. The chain couples TRBV20-1 to TRBJ1-6; TRBD1 is a possible D gene (6 bases). With 6 bases removed from V and 10 bases from J, the gap between germline ends came to 16 bases. CDR3 length equals 13 residues. The germline V gene has CDR1 DFQATT and CDR2 SNEGSKA (reference sequence).